This T cell receptor beta chain was observed in a study of blood T cell repertoires in COVID-19 (TCRdb year 2020). Broadly, across the study: Samples covering the acute and convalescent phases of COVID-19 were provided by collaborators in the United States, Italy and Spain. The prospective study material was composed of cDNA or gDNA derived from T cells, B-cell-depleted T cells, or PBMCs. The dataset comprised deeply sampled blood TCRbeta repertoires from subjects exposed to, actively infected with, or recovered from COVID-19. The repertoires were made available in a free public database intended to serve as a resource for research on the immune response to SARS-CoV-2. Samples were obtained from the ongoing ImmuneRACE study (first 160 participants) and from about 1,300 subjects provided by 6 global collaborators. Sample metadata almost always included a de-identified subject ID, COVID-19 status, age in years and sex. HLA class I and class II types, where available, came from metadata supplied by the sample provider rather than from assay-based typing.

Each collaborating institution followed its own protocols to collect whole blood in K2EDTA tubes. For TCRbeta analysis, collaborator samples were shipped as frozen whole blood, as isolated PBMCs, or as DNA extracted from either sample type. The immunoSEQ Assay, a bias-controlled multiplex PCR, was used to amplify TCRbeta CDR3 regions from genomic DNA. The authors' pipeline ran thus. The number of nucleated cells in each sample was estimated by amplification of reference gene primers within the assay. Sequence reads were collapsed and filtered to measure the absolute abundance of every unique TCRbeta CDR3 rearrangement. For each sample, productive Simpson clonality was calculated as the square root of Simpson's diversity index over productive rearrangements. TCRdb mirrors the immuneACCESS table, restricted to in-frame sequences. Some clones are absent from its copies; in checked studies, under half trace to an unresolved V gene, and the reason for the others is unknown. V, J and clone size are those of that table, while D and trimming were read from the DNA. The sample table lists about 14,000 clones, 80% to 90% of them with a count of one. Clones ranked in the top ten supply about 27% of the sample.

In the germline V gene, CDR1 corresponds to SQVTM and CDR2 to ANQGSEA. From its cysteine to its phenylalanine, the CDR3 spans 17 amino acids. This entry keeps only the CDR3 DNA: 51 bases, framed from base 1. Here V drops 6 bases and J drops 1 base, and the junction holds 16 bases not matched to any gene. Paper-wide results and their limitations: How much clinical and demographic metadata was included differed by source and by participant, and the metadata was provided uncurated.

As regards this clone: The antigen it recognizes is unknown. Per-base quality was not reported, and no clone a single base away is much larger than it.

This receptor was taken from a woman aged 45-65 years with active or convalescent COVID-19. Sequencing was done on a sample of peripheral blood. The chain joins TRBV29-1 to TRBJ2-5; TRBD1 agrees with 8 junctional bases. The DNA sequence is TGCAGCGTGTCACCGGGACAGGCAAATATCGGCCAAGAGACCCAGTACTTC. Its amino acids are CSVSPGQANIGQETQYF.